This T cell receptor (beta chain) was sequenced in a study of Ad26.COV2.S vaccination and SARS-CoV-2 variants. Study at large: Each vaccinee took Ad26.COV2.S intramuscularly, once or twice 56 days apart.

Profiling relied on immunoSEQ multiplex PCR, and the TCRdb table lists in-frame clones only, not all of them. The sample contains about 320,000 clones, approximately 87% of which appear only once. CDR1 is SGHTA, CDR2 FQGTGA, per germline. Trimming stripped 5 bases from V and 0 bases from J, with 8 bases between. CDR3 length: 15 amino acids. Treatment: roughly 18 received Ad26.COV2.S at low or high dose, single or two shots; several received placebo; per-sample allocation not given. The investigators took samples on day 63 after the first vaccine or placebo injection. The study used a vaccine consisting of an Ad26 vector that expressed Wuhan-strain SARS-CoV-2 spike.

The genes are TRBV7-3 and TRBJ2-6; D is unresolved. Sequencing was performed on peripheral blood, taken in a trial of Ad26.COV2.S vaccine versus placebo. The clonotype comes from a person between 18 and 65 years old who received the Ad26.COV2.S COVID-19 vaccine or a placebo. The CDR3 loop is CASSPTSSGANVLTF. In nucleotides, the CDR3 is TGTGCCAGCAGCCCCACGAGCTCTGGGGCCAACGTCCTGACTTTC. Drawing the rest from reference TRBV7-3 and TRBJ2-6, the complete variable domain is GAGVSQTPSNKVTEKGKYVELRCDPISGHTALYWYRQSLGQGPEFLIYFQGTGAADDSGLPNDRFFAVRPEGSVSTLKIQRTERGDSAVYLCASSPTSSGANVLTFGAGSRLTVL.